One and the same sample provided the 30 T cell receptor beta chains below, sequenced in a study of cytotoxic CD8 clonotypes in ibrutinib-treated CLL. Assay: immunoSEQ multiplex PCR; the TCRdb copy retains only in-frame clones and omits some. The sample records some 130,000 clones, 80% to 90% being singletons. The sequences come from PBMCs, collected after 24 months of ibrutinib treatment. The receptors here all came from a human donor with chronic lymphocytic leukemia.

This clone was picked up one time. The chain recombines TRBV27 with TRBJ2-7; a possible D gene is TRBD2 (6 bases). Germline values: CDR1 MNHEY, CDR2 SMNVEV (reference sequence). V lost 11 bases, J lost 3 bases, and 23 bases lay in between. The CDR3 has 15 residues. The CDR3 nucleotides read TGTGCCTCGGGAGTGGGGTCCGTAGAACTCTACGAGCAGTACTTC. Amino acids: CASGVGSVELYEQYF.

CDR3 DNA sequence: TGTGCCAGCTCACTTGGACACTCTACGAACACTGAAGCTTTCTTT. Translating gives CASSLGHSTNTEAFF. V and J are TRBV18 and TRBJ1-1, with D possibly being TRBD1 (5 bases). CDR1 and CDR2 (germline): KGHSH, LQKENI. The CDR3 runs 15 residues. With 4 bases removed from V and 1 base from J, the gap between germline ends came to 13 bases. The full variable domain, with the rest looked up from reference TRBV18 and TRBJ1-1, is NAGVMQNPRHLVRRRGQEARLRCSPMKGHSHVYWYRQLPEEGLKFMVYLQKENIIDESGMPKERFSAEFPKEGPSILRIQQVVRGDSAAYFCASSLGHSTNTEAFFGQGTRLTVV.

This CDR3 reads CAWRRTGAYEQYF. The CDR3 DNA is TGTGCCTGGAGGAGGACGGGCGCCTACGAGCAGTACTTC. This chain joins TRBV30 and TRBJ2-7; D gene ambiguous. Per the germline V gene, CDR1 is GTSNPN and CDR2 is SVGIG (reference sequence). The CDR3 totals 13 residues. Trimming took 3 bases from V and 2 from J, leaving 11 bases between them. The full variable domain, completed using reference TRBV30 and TRBJ2-7, is SQTIHQWPATLVQPVGSPLSLECTVEGTSNPNLYWYRQAAGRGLQLLFYSVGIGQISSEVPQNLSASRPQDRQFILSSKKLLLSDSGFYLCAWRRTGAYEQYFGPGTRLTVT.

A single count supports this clone. This sample also contains other DNA sequences that code for the same CDR3. The genes are TRBV28 and TRBJ1-1, with no clear D. The germline CDR1 and CDR2 sequences are MDHEN and SYDVKM. Trimming cost V 6 bases and J 3 bases, with 2 bases left between them. The CDR3 contains 10 residues. CDR3 nucleotide sequence: TGTGCCAGCAGCTACACTGAAGCTTTCTTT. Protein sequence: CASSYTEAFF. The full variable domain, in which reference TRBV28 and TRBJ1-1 provide the parts outside the CDR3, is DVKVTQSSRYLVKRTGEKVFLECVQDMDHENMFWYRQDPGLGLRLIYFSYDVKMKEKGDIPEGYSVSREKKERFSLILESASTNQTSMYLCASSYTEAFFGQGTRLTVV.

V usage is TRBV6-4 and J usage is TRBJ1-1; D gene unclear. This CDR3 spans 16 amino acids. The germline gives CDR1 MRHNA, CDR2 SNTAGT. Trimming took off 4 bases at V and 3 bases at J, with 18 bases between the two ends. The CDR3 nucleotides read TGTGCCAGCAGTGGTCCCCACAGCCCAAGACACACTGAAGCTTTCTTT. Translation: CASSGPHSPRHTEAFF.

This clone has just a few counts. V and J are TRBV7-2 and TRBJ1-2, with D perhaps TRBD1 (6 bases). Germline CDR1 reads SGHTA; CDR2 reads FQGNSA. The CDR3 is 15 residues long. Trimming removed 5 bases at V and 7 bases at J, with 20 bases between. The CDR3 bases are TGTGCCAGCAGCCTGGCGGGGGCAGCCGCGAGTGGCTACACCTTC. Its translation: CASSLAGAAASGYTF.

The count of this clone is one. This rearrangement joins TRBV7-8 to TRBJ1-3, with D hard to call. There are 13 residues in the CDR3. With 2 bases removed from V and 7 bases from J, the gap between germline ends came to 9 bases. Germline loops: CDR1 SGHVS, CDR2 FQNEAQ. The CDR3 nucleotides are TGTGCCAGCAGCTTAAGTCGTGGCAACACCATATATTTT. This encodes CASSLSRGNTIYF.

The CDR3 is CASSLDRKGEQYF. For the CDR3, the DNA is TGTGCCAGCAGTTTGGATAGGAAGGGCGAGCAGTACTTC. V gene TRBV28 combines with J gene TRBJ2-7; no definite D call. The CDR3 consists of 13 residues. V lost 3 bases to trimming and J lost 6 bases, with 12 bases between them. Germline V gene sequence: CDR1 MDHEN, CDR2 SYDVKM.

The chain recombines TRBV18 with TRBJ1-1; no clear D gene. The ends were cut back, 0 bases at V and 8 bases at J, with 13 bases in the middle. The CDR3 has 14 residues. Germline V gene data show CDR1 as KGHSH and CDR2 as LQKENI. As DNA, the CDR3 is TGTGCCAGCTCACCACCCACATCTCTTATCGAAGCTTTCTTT. It yields the protein CASSPPTSLIEAFF.

The rearrangement uses TRBV5-1 and TRBJ1-1, with 8 nucleotides matching TRBD1. The CDR3 has 14 residues. Germline assignment: CDR1 SGHRS and CDR2 YFSETQ. The J segment lost 0 bases and the V segment lost 4 bases, leaving 2 bases of the junction unmatched. The CDR3 nucleotides are TGCGCCAGCAGCAGGGACAGGCTGAACACTGAAGCTTTCTTT. Amino acid sequence: CASSRDRLNTEAFF.

Notes on this clone: The junction does not match germline at one end; this may be a read error. J is TRBJ2-5 and V is TRBV7-2; TRBD2 matches 9 bases. The CDR3 runs to 16 residues. Germline V gene lookup returns CDR1 SGHTA and CDR2 FQGNSA. The CDR3 DNA reads TGTGCCAGCAGTATCCCAGCGGGGGGTAGACAAGGGACCCAGTACTTC. Its translation: CASSIPAGGRQGTQYF.

The gene calls are TRBV4-1 and TRBJ2-5; 7 bases fit TRBD2. V lost 10 bases and J lost 4; bases outside the gene matches: 9. CDR1 and CDR2 (germline): MGHRA, YSYEKL. There are 13 residues in the CDR3. Written as DNA, the CDR3 is TGCGCCACGGGGAGGGGCTGGCCAGAGACCCAGTACTTC. It is translated as CATGRGWPETQYF.

The rearrangement links TRBV7-2 to TRBJ2-7, with 7 bases aligning to TRBD2. This CDR3 is 15 amino acids long. The V gene's germline CDR1 is SGHTA and CDR2 FQGNSA. V trimming: 5 bases; J trimming: 0 bases; junction bases outside the gene matches: 7. CDR3 coding DNA: TGTGCCAGCAGCCCGACCGGGACTAACTCCTACGAGCAGTACTTC. Its protein is CASSPTGTNSYEQYF.

J is TRBJ2-5 and V is TRBV7-2, with 9 nucleotides matching TRBD1. After removal of 6 bases from V and 4 bases from J, the junction contained 9 bases not matched to a gene. The CDR3 consists of 15 residues. Germline CDR1 is SGHTA and CDR2 is FQGNSA. The CDR3 is CASSYGTGPGETQYF. In DNA form, the CDR3 reads TGTGCCAGCAGTTACGGGACAGGGCCGGGAGAGACCCAGTACTTC.

V is TRBV11-2 and J is TRBJ2-5; TRBD1 agrees at 11 bases. Germline V lookup: CDR1 SGHAT, CDR2 FQNNGV. V was pared by 5 bases and J by 5 bases, with 7 bases of the junction left unmatched. This CDR3 has 15 amino acids. This chain's CDR3 is CASSQGQGEWETQYF. The CDR3 DNA follows: TGTGCCAGCAGCCAGGGACAGGGGGAATGGGAGACCCAGTACTTC. Combining the CDR3 with reference TRBV11-2 and TRBJ2-5 gives the whole variable domain EAGVAQSPRYKIIEKRQSVAFWCNPISGHATLYWYQQILGQGPKLLIQFQNNGVVDDSQLPKDRFSAERLKGVDSTLKIQPAKLEDSAVYLCASSQGQGEWETQYFGPGTRLLVL.

The CDR3 region is CASSSLAGIGTDTQYF. The CDR3 DNA reads as TGTGCCAGCAGCTCACTAGCGGGAATCGGCACAGATACGCAGTATTTT. The chain has TRBV5-8 and TRBJ2-3; 10 nucleotides line up with TRBD2. From germline, CDR1 is SGHTS and CDR2 YDEGEE. Trimming cost V 3 bases and J 1 base; bases outside gene matches: 5. This CDR3 spans 16 amino acids.

The chain is built from TRBV18 and TRBJ2-1; TRBD2 agrees at 8 bases. J lost 0 bases, V lost 2 bases, and 6 bases had no gene match. The CDR3 has 17 amino acids. Germline CDR1 reads KGHSH; CDR2 reads LQKENI. In nucleotides, the CDR3 is TGTGCCAGCTCACCATTAGCGGGAATAAGCTCCTACAATGAGCAGTTCTTC. This encodes CASSPLAGISSYNEQFF.

V is TRBV18 and J is TRBJ2-1; D gene uncertain. Trimming took 6 bases from V and 5 from J, leaving 11 bases between them. The CDR3 length is 13 residues. Germline V CDR1 and CDR2: KGHSH, LQKENI. The CDR3 region has the DNA TGTGCCAGCTCGGAAGGACGAGACAATGAGCAGTTCTTC. This encodes CASSEGRDNEQFF.

V usage is TRBV7-9 and J usage is TRBJ2-7, with TRBD2 matching 8 bases. This CDR3 has 16 residues. Unmatched junction bases numbered 12, after V lost 3 bases and J lost 5 bases. CDR1 and CDR2 (germline): SEHNR, FQNEAQ (reference sequence). The CDR3 reads CASSFPRGGRTHEQYF. CDR3 in DNA: TGTGCCAGCAGCTTCCCCCGGGGCGGGAGGACCCACGAGCAGTACTTC.

The chain has TRBV5-1 and TRBJ2-7, with 7 bases fitting TRBD2. Per germline, CDR1 SGHRS and CDR2 YFSETQ. The length of the CDR3 is 13 residues. Trimming took 6 bases from V and 2 from J; bases not matched to a gene: 5. The CDR3 coding sequence is TGCGCCAGCACTCGCGGGAGCCCCTACGAGCAGTACTTC. It encodes CASTRGSPYEQYF.

This chain connects TRBV19 to TRBJ1-2; D gene unclear. CDR1 is LNHDA and CDR2 is SQIVND in the germline V gene (reference sequence). V lost 2 bases, J lost 2 bases, and 6 bases lay in between. The length of the CDR3 is 13 residues. This chain's CDR3 is CASSIWENYGYTF. Here the CDR3 DNA reads TGTGCCAGTAGTATATGGGAGAACTATGGCTACACCTTC.

The rearrangement links TRBV19 to TRBJ1-5; no firm D call. Germline CDR1 reads LNHDA; CDR2 reads SQIVND (reference sequence). V shed 5 bases and J shed 6 bases, with 11 bases lying between them. The CDR3 is made up of 13 amino acids. Here the CDR3 DNA reads TGTGCCAGTAGTGAAACATGGGTTCAGCCCCAGCATTTT. This codes for CASSETWVQPQHF.

The V call is TRBV5-1, the J call TRBJ1-4; D uncertain. The CDR3 is 15 amino acids. The germline V and J ends were trimmed by 4 bases and 6 bases, with 16 bases remaining between them. The germline V gene encodes CDR1 SGHRS and CDR2 YFSETQ. The DNA for the CDR3 is TGCGCCAGCAGCCTGGGGTTGGAGTTCGATGAAAAACTGTTTTTT. Its protein is CASSLGLEFDEKLFF.

This chain uses TRBV4-3 with TRBJ2-2; 11 nucleotides match TRBD2. The CDR3 length is 16 residues. Trimming removed 4 bases from V and 1 base from J; junction bases left unmatched: 2. Germline assignment: CDR1 LGHNA and CDR2 YSLEER. As DNA, the CDR3 is TGCGCCAGCAGCCGACTAGCGGGAATGAACACCGGGGAGCTGTTTTTT. It translates to CASSRLAGMNTGELFF.

The chain uses TRBV7-9 and TRBJ1-1; D may be TRBD1 (5 bases). CDR3 size: 15 residues. Germline values: CDR1 SEHNR, CDR2 FQNEAQ (reference sequence). Trimming removed 5 bases from V and 5 bases from J, with 18 bases in between. The CDR3 DNA reads as TGTGCCAGCAGCACCCGACTCGGGGCGCGAACTGAAGCTTTCTTT. This gives the protein CASSTRLGARTEAFF.

The V call is TRBV11-2, the J call TRBJ2-4, with unresolved D. The V and J ends lost 0 bases and 7 bases respectively, with 19 bases between them. CDR3 length: 17 amino acids. In germline, CDR1 is SGHAT, CDR2 FQNNGV. CDR3: CASSLDSGRIGRNIQYF. CDR3 bases: TGTGCCAGCAGCTTAGATTCCGGCAGGATAGGAAGGAACATTCAGTACTTC.

The V gene is TRBV18, the J gene TRBJ1-2, with 8 bases that match TRBD1. With V trimmed by 6 bases and J by 0 bases, 6 bases remained unmatched. The CDR3 is made up of 15 amino acids. The germline V gene encodes CDR1 KGHSH and CDR2 LQKENI. CDR3 coding DNA: TGTGCCAGCTCCGTAGGACAGGGATCTAACTATGGCTACACCTTC. Translating it yields CASSVGQGSNYGYTF.

V gene TRBV30 combines with J gene TRBJ1-2; D uncertain. This CDR3 comprises 13 residues. Trimming took off 3 bases at V and 8 bases at J, with 16 bases between the two ends. Germline V gene sequence: CDR1 GTSNPN, CDR2 SVGIG (reference sequence). CDR3 sequence reads: CAWRPVFLEGYTF. CDR3 DNA: TGTGCCTGGAGGCCTGTATTTCTAGAAGGCTACACCTTC.

This chain connects TRBV7-2 to TRBJ1-2; D is undetermined. Germline assignment: CDR1 SGHTA and CDR2 FQGNSA. This CDR3 has 16 residues. Trimming cost V 5 bases and J 0 bases, with 16 bases left between them. CDR3 sequence (DNA): TGTGCCAGCAGCCCTTACATGGCCACCTCTAACTATGGCTACACCTTC. Its translation: CASSPYMATSNYGYTF. The whole variable domain, filled in from reference TRBV7-2 and TRBJ1-2, reads GAGVSQSPSNKVTEKGKDVELRCDPISGHTALYWYRQSLGQGLEFLIYFQGNSAPDKSGLPSDRFSAERTGGSVSTLTIQRTQQEDSAVYLCASSPYMATSNYGYTFGSGTRLTVV.

A single count supports this clone. The chain recombines TRBV25-1 with TRBJ2-2; possibly TRBD1 or TRBD2 for D (5 bases each). The CDR3 length is 15 residues. V shed 3 bases and J shed 5 bases, with 13 bases lying between them. Germline V lookup: CDR1 MGHDK, CDR2 SYGVNS. DNA of the CDR3: TGTGCCAGCAGTGAGGCCGGGGCGCAAACCGGGGAGCTGTTTTTT. Amino acid sequence: CASSEAGAQTGELFF. Using reference TRBV25-1 and TRBJ2-2 for the parts outside the CDR3, the full variable domain is EADIYQTPRYLVIGTGKKITLECSQTMGHDKMYWYQQDPGMELHLIHYSYGVNSTEKGDLSSESTVSRIRTEHFPLTLESARPSHTSQYLCASSEAGAQTGELFFGEGSRLTVL.